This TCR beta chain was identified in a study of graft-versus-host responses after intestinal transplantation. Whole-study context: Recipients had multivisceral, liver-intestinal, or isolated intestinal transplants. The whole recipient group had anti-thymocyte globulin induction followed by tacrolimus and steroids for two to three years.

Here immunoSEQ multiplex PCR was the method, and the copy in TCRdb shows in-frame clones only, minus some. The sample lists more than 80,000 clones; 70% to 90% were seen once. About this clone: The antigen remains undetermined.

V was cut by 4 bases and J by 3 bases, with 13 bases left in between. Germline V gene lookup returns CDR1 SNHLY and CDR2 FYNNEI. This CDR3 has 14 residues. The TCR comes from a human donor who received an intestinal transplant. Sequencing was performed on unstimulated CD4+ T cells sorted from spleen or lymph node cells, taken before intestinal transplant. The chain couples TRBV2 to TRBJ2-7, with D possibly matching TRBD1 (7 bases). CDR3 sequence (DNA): TGTGCCAGCAGTGTAGGGGGGACAGTCTACGAGCAGTACTTC. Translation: CASSVGGTVYEQYF.